This T cell receptor (beta chain) originates from a study of T cells in localized non-small cell lung cancer. The study, taken as a whole, reports: Prolonged overall survival went with higher T cell density in the blood. Appearing in adjacent lung were a median roughly 59 of the top 100 tumor clones. Since sequencing was restricted to only one region of the tumor, intratumor heterogeneity remains a possibility. The study found T cell clonality highest in uninvolved adjacent lung, above tumor.

A word on this clone: Its antigen is unidentified.

The CDR3 spans 16 residues. Trimming took 2 bases from V and 4 from J; bases not matched to a gene: 10. Germline values: CDR1 MGHRA, CDR2 YSYEKL. Data came from immunoSEQ multiplex PCR; TCRdb stores just in-frame clones and leaves some out. Seen here are around 140,000 clones, 80% to 90% observed once, and the top ten hold around 1.5%. The source of this sequence is a female donor older than 55 with stage I lung adenocarcinoma. The specimen was peripheral blood, collected before any cancer treatment. This chain uses TRBV4-1 with TRBJ2-7; 8 bases are a match to TRBD2. CDR3 sequence: CASSQPSSGRHYEQYF. The CDR3 DNA is TGCGCCAGCAGCCAACCCTCAAGCGGGAGACATTACGAGCAGTACTTC.